This T cell receptor beta chain originates from a study of blood T cell repertoires in COVID-19. Study members were between 18 and 89 years old and lived in 20 to 25 US regions. In the study's own analysis: Estimation of nucleated cell counts was performed using reference gene primer amplification. Assay used: immunoSEQ multiplex PCR; TCRdb lists only in-frame clones, some missing. V and J calls and clone size are as listed in that table; D and trimming were resolved from the DNA. The sample includes around 140,000 clones, 60% to 80% seen only once; the top ten take roughly 2.9%. In its sample, this clone was seen a few times. The CDR3 covers 12 residues. CDR1 is MGHDK and CDR2 is SYGVNS in the germline V gene. V lost 4 bases to trimming and J lost 3 bases, with 7 bases between them.

V and J are TRBV25-1 and TRBJ2-7; D gene uncertain. This receptor was identified in a woman aged 50 to 60 who had recovered from COVID-19. Source material: PBMCs or T cells enriched from blood (not recorded which). The CDR3 bases are TGTGCCAGCAGTGGGAACAGCTACGAGCAGTACTTC. Translated: CASSGNSYEQYF.